The 25 T cell receptor beta chains below all came from one sample that was sequenced in a study of blood T cell repertoires in COVID-19. Sequenced by immunoSEQ multiplex PCR; TCRdb stores in-frame clones only, minus some. The sample includes 200,000 to 300,000 clones, about 83% seen only once; the top ten take roughly 1.4%. Sequenced material: peripheral blood. Every receptor here comes from a middle-aged woman who had recovered from COVID-19.

This clone showed up just once. The chain uses TRBV19 and TRBJ1-5, with D perhaps TRBD1 (5 bases). CDR1 is LNHDA and CDR2 is SQIVND in the germline V gene (reference sequence). The CDR3 length is 14 residues. V shed 4 bases and J shed 2 bases, with 9 bases lying between them. This CDR3 reads CASSNRRGNQPQHF. The DNA for the CDR3 is TGTGCCAGTAGTAACAGGAGAGGCAATCAGCCCCAGCATTTT. Together with reference TRBV19 and TRBJ1-5, the CDR3 gives the full variable domain: DGGITQSPKYLFRKEGQNVTLSCEQNLNHDAMYWYRQDPGQGLRLIYYSQIVNDFQKGDIAEGYSVSREKKESFPLTVTSAQKNPTAFYLCASSNRRGNQPQHFGDGTRLSIL.

This clone has just one count. The genes are TRBV2 and TRBJ2-7; TRBD1 is a possible D gene (7 bases). Germline V CDR1 and CDR2: SNHLY, FYNNEI. The CDR3 totals 14 residues. V was clipped by 10 bases and J by 3 bases, with 19 bases between them. CDR3 coding DNA: TGTGCCATCAGGGGGAGGCAGGCCGACTACGAGCAGTACTTC. Its protein is CAIRGRQADYEQYF. Full variable domain (outside the CDR3, taken from reference TRBV2 and TRBJ2-7): EPEVTQTPSHQVTQMGQEVILRCVPISNHLYFYWYRQILGQKVEFLVSFYNNEISEKSEIFDDQFSVERPDGSNFTLKIRSTKLEDSAMYFCAIRGRQADYEQYFGPGTRLTVT.

J is TRBJ1-3 and V is TRBV3-1 (or the pseudogene TRBV3-2), with D possibly matching TRBD1 (5 bases). The CDR3 has 13 residues. Germline loops: CDR1 LGHDT, CDR2 YNNKEL (reference sequence). Trimming removed 3 bases at V and 6 bases at J, with 9 bases between. The DNA of the CDR3 is TGTGCCAGCAGCCAGACAGTCGAAAACACCATATATTTT. Translated: CASSQTVENTIYF.

The chain uses TRBV18 and TRBJ2-1; TRBD2 agrees at 8 bases. V was clipped by 2 bases and J by 2 bases; unmatched bases: 8. Germline loops: CDR1 KGHSH, CDR2 LQKENI. CDR3 size: 17 residues. CDR3 in amino acids: CASSPEAPGGPYNEQFF. The CDR3 DNA is TGTGCCAGCTCACCAGAGGCACCGGGGGGGCCCTACAATGAGCAGTTCTTC.

The chain combines TRBV3-1 (or the pseudogene TRBV3-2) with TRBJ2-1, with 10 bases lining up with TRBD1. Germline-derived CDR1 and CDR2 are LGHDT and YNNKEL (reference sequence). The CDR3 is 15 amino acids. With 0 bases clipped from V and 12 bases from J, the junction kept 8 bases outside the gene matches. The CDR3 nucleotides are TGTGCCAGCAGCCAAGAGTTCAGGGACAGGGGTGGGCAGTTCTTC. It translates to CASSQEFRDRGGQFF.

The V and J genes are TRBV6-6 and TRBJ2-4; 11 bases match TRBD1. J gave up 6 bases and V 6 bases, and 4 bases lay outside the gene matches. The CDR3 is made up of 14 amino acids. From germline, CDR1 is MNHNY and CDR2 SVGAGI (reference sequence). The CDR3 sequence is CASRTGTGGNIQYF. The CDR3 DNA reads TGTGCCAGCAGAACCGGGACAGGGGGAAACATTCAGTACTTC.

Within the sample, this clone is medium-sized (0.01 to 0.1%). J is TRBJ1-1 and V is TRBV5-1; D gene ambiguous. The ends were cut back, 1 base at V and 8 bases at J, with 24 bases in the middle. The CDR3 totals 17 residues. CDR1 is SGHRS, CDR2 YFSETQ, per germline. CDR3 residues: CASSLRLIRETSSEAFF. CDR3 in DNA: TGCGCCAGCAGCTTGAGGTTGATCCGGGAAACGAGTTCCGAAGCTTTCTTT.

This clone was found once. The chain carries TRBV6-4 and TRBJ1-5; 7 bases agree with TRBD1. Germline V gene sequence: CDR1 MRHNA, CDR2 SNTAGT. There are 16 residues in the CDR3. V trimming: 2 bases; J trimming: 5 bases; junction bases outside the gene matches: 9. This chain's CDR3 is CASSDGAGGLHQPQHF. The CDR3 bases are TGTGCCAGCAGTGACGGGGCAGGGGGTCTTCATCAGCCCCAGCATTTT.

The chain is built from TRBV27 and TRBJ1-1; D call uncertain. V shed 6 bases and J shed 4 bases, with 15 bases lying between them. The CDR3 extends over 14 amino acids. In germline, CDR1 is MNHEY, CDR2 SMNVEV (reference sequence). The CDR3 bases are TGTGCCAGCAGCCCTCTATCAGCGGGCACTGAAGCTTTCTTT. Translating gives CASSPLSAGTEAFF.

This clone was counted between two and nine times. This sequence joins TRBV7-9 and TRBJ1-5; D unresolved. Trimming took 5 bases from V and 4 from J, leaving 9 bases between them. The CDR3 is 13 residues long. Germline CDR1 reads SEHNR; CDR2 reads FQNEAQ (reference sequence). This CDR3 is CASSPSRNQPQHF. The DNA for the CDR3 is TGTGCCAGCAGCCCCTCTCGGAATCAGCCCCAGCATTTT.

The V gene is TRBV6-1, the J gene TRBJ1-2; D is uncertain. The CDR3 has 15 residues. V was clipped by 0 bases and J by 8 bases, with 16 bases between them. Germline-derived CDR1 and CDR2 are MNHNS and SASEGT. CDR3 coding DNA: TGTGCCAGCAGTGAAGCGCCGGACTTCTACGTCGGCTACACCTTC. Translating gives CASSEAPDFYVGYTF.

The V and J genes are TRBV30 and TRBJ1-5; 8 bases match TRBD1. V lost 0 bases and J lost 9; bases outside the gene matches: 4. CDR1 and CDR2 from the germline V gene are GTSNPN and SVGIG (reference sequence). This CDR3 has 13 amino acids. CDR3: CAWSVMGTGPQHF. CDR3 nucleotide sequence: TGTGCCTGGAGTGTAATGGGGACAGGGCCCCAGCATTTT.

The chain uses TRBV28 and TRBJ2-1; 7 positions agree with TRBD1. The CDR3 covers 14 residues. V lost 7 bases to trimming and J lost 4 bases; unmatched junction nucleotides: 7. The germline CDR1 and CDR2 sequences are MDHEN and SYDVKM. The CDR3 DNA sequence: TGTGCCAGCATCAAGACAGGGAATTACAATGAGCAGTTCTTC. It yields the protein CASIKTGNYNEQFF.

J is TRBJ1-4 and V is TRBV9; 10 nucleotides line up with TRBD1. The CDR3 has 18 amino acids. Germline values: CDR1 SGDLS, CDR2 YYNGEE. V was clipped by 3 bases and J by 2 bases; unmatched bases: 10. Written as DNA, the CDR3 is TGTGCCAGCAGCGCCGGGACAGGGGTAGATGTGACTAATGAAAAACTGTTTTTT. It yields the protein CASSAGTGVDVTNEKLFF.

The V and J genes are TRBV20-1 and TRBJ2-1, with D unresolved. Per the germline V gene, CDR1 is DFQATT and CDR2 is SNEGSKA (reference sequence). Trimming took 7 bases from V and 8 from J, leaving 12 bases between them. This CDR3 has 11 residues. For the CDR3, the DNA is TGCAGTGGCAGGTCGTACCATGAGCAGTTCTTC. Its translation: CSGRSYHEQFF.

This clone occurred once. The chain couples TRBV10-2 to TRBJ2-1, with D perhaps TRBD1 (5 bases). The germline CDR1 and CDR2 sequences are WSHSY and SAAADI. CDR3 length: 14 amino acids. The V and J ends lost 5 bases and 6 bases respectively, with 14 bases between them. The DNA for the CDR3 is TGCGCCAGCAGTAAGGCAGGGCATGGCAATGAGCAGTTCTTC. It encodes CASSKAGHGNEQFF.

This clone was seen just once. The V call is TRBV3-1 (or the pseudogene TRBV3-2), the J call TRBJ1-2, with 9 bases matching TRBD1. This CDR3 contains 15 residues. Germline V gives CDR1 LGHDT, CDR2 YNNKEL (reference sequence). The V segment lost 1 base and the J segment 4 bases; nucleotides outside the gene matches: 4. Here the CDR3 DNA reads TGTGCCAGCAGCCAAGCACAGGGGGCGGGCTATGGCTACACCTTC. It encodes CASSQAQGAGYGYTF.

The rearrangement uses TRBV29-1 and TRBJ1-4; TRBD1 might be the D (6 bases). The CDR3 is 13 residues long. Germline V CDR1 and CDR2: SQVTM, ANQGSEA. The V end was cut by 6 bases, the J end by 1 base, with 9 bases between. The CDR3 DNA follows: TGCAGCGTCAGGGGCGGAACTAATGAAAAACTGTTTTTT. Translating gives CSVRGGTNEKLFF.

CDR3 in amino acids: CASSPGGAPNEKLFF. The DNA for the CDR3 is TGTGCCAGCAGCCCCGGTGGGGCTCCTAATGAAAAACTGTTTTTT. The chain joins TRBV4-2 to TRBJ1-4, with a possible D match to TRBD1 (5 bases). V lost 4 bases and J lost 3, with 12 bases in between. Per the germline V gene, CDR1 is LGHNA and CDR2 is YNFKEQ. The CDR3 extends over 15 amino acids.

The chain joins TRBV2 to TRBJ1-5; D call uncertain. V shed 1 base and J shed 5 bases, with 3 bases lying between them. CDR1 and CDR2 (germline): SNHLY, FYNNEI. The CDR3 contains 12 residues. The CDR3 reads CASSEGDQPQHF. The CDR3 nucleotides read TGTGCCAGCAGTGAAGGAGATCAGCCCCAGCATTTT. Full variable domain (missing parts from reference TRBV2 and TRBJ1-5): EPEVTQTPSHQVTQMGQEVILRCVPISNHLYFYWYRQILGQKVEFLVSFYNNEISEKSEIFDDQFSVERPDGSNFTLKIRSTKLEDSAMYFCASSEGDQPQHFGDGTRLSIL.

This chain joins TRBV4-2 and TRBJ1-1; 8 bases fit TRBD1. This CDR3 contains 15 residues. Unmatched junction bases numbered 14, after V lost 6 bases and J lost 8 bases. Germline loops: CDR1 LGHNA, CDR2 YNFKEQ. The CDR3 is CASSPKITGGMEAFF. In DNA, the CDR3 is TGTGCCAGCAGTCCTAAGATCACAGGGGGTATGGAAGCTTTCTTT.

V is TRBV6-5 and J is TRBJ2-3, with D maybe TRBD2 (6 bases). The germline gives CDR1 MNHEY, CDR2 SVGAGI. This CDR3 region has 14 residues. V shed 6 bases and J shed 3 bases, with 13 bases lying between them. The CDR3: CASRWGLQTDTQYF. In DNA, the CDR3 is TGTGCCAGCAGATGGGGACTCCAGACAGATACGCAGTATTTT.

This chain joins TRBV11-2 and TRBJ1-3; D is undetermined. Looked up from germline, CDR1 is SGHAT and CDR2 is FQNNGV. The CDR3 covers 14 residues. V shed 6 bases and J shed 1 base, with 10 bases lying between them. CDR3 sequence reads: CASSLARSGNTIYF. The CDR3 DNA sequence: TGTGCCAGCAGTCTAGCGAGGTCTGGAAACACCATATATTTT.

This chain connects TRBV6-6 to TRBJ1-2; 10 positions match TRBD1. In germline, CDR1 is MNHNY, CDR2 SVGAGI (reference sequence). V dropped 6 bases and J dropped 1; count of bases not matched to a gene: 8. CDR3 length: 16 residues. The chain's CDR3 is CASSNTGTGDNYGYTF. Here the CDR3 DNA reads TGTGCCAGCAGCAACACCGGGACAGGGGATAACTATGGCTACACCTTC.

The J gene is TRBJ2-2, the V gene TRBV6-5; D is undetermined. This CDR3 is built from 13 residues. The V end lost 6 bases, the J end lost 1 base, and 6 bases lay between the germline ends. Germline CDR1 and CDR2: MNHEY and SVGAGI. The CDR3 DNA sequence: TGTGCCAGCAGAAGCCAGAACACCGGGGAGCTGTTTTTT. Translated, it gives CASRSQNTGELFF.